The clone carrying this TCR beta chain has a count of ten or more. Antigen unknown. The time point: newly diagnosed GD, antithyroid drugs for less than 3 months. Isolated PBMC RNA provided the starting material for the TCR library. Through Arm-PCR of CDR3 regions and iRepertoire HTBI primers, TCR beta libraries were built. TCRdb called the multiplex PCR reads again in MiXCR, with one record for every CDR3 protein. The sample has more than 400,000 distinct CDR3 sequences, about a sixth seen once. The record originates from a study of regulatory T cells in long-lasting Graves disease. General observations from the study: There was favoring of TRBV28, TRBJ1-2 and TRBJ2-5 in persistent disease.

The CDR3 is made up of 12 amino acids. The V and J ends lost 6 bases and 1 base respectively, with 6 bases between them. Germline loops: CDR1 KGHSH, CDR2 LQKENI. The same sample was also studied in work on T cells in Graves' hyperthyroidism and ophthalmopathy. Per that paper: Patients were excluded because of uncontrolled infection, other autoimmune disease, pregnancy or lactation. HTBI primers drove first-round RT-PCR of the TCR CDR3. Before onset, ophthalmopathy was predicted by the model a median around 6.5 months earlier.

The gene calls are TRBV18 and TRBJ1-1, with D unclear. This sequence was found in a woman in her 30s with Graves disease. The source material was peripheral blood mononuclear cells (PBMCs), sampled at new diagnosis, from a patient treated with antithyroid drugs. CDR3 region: CASSITNTEAFF. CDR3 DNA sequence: TGTGCCAGCTCCATCACGAACACTGAAGCTTTCTTT.